The table lists the clone carrying this T cell receptor (beta chain) with many counts. Patients had received no treatment of any kind before thyroid surgery. Looked up from germline, CDR1 is MGHRA and CDR2 is YSYEKL. V lost 0 bases, J lost 1 base, and 20 bases stayed unmatched. The CDR3 loop spans 22 amino acids. These data originate in a study of metastatic and nonmetastatic thyroid tumors. MiXCR re-clonotyped the PCR reads for TCRdb. Among around 21,000 clones listed, about 20% were seen once. The sequencing input was tumor tissue. The source is a male donor with papillary thyroid cancer or a benign thyroid nodule (not recorded which). Some clones in this sample may be carry-over from other donors' samples. The chain is built from TRBV4-1 and TRBJ2-5; 10 bases line up with TRBD2. The CDR3 spells CASSQDAPTWARTSGGQETQYF. CDR3 DNA: TGCGCCAGCAGCCAAGATGCTCCCACTTGGGCCCGGACTAGCGGAGGCCAAGAGACCCAGTACTTC.